This T cell receptor beta chain was sequenced for a study of cytomegalovirus exposure and HLA in healthy donors (dated by TCRdb to 2016 to 2017). Context from the whole study: According to a later analysis, the roughly 120 validation repertoires were produced on the same platform as the 680 or so repertoires of the first cohort. To predict cytomegalovirus infection status, the study brought together high-throughput TCR immunosequencing, statistical association of individual TCRs with disease status, and machine learning. Along with the roughly 700-subject first cohort, a separate validation cohort of 120 different subjects was used. The study aimed to test whether cataloging public T cell receptors could reveal signatures of past pathogen exposure. The paper as a whole reports these results and caveats: In vitro tests confirmed that a few of the cytomegalovirus-associated TCR beta chains recognize cytomegalovirus antigens. While some public TCRs were present in many individuals, most TCR sequences turned up only very rarely across donors. A later analysis lacked HLA typing for the validation cohort, so it scored co-occurrence in that cohort across all 110 or so repertoires. Of the cluster scores, about 94% were above 0 in a later analysis, which found that TCRs clustered in the first cohort also tended to co-occur in the 120 validation repertoires. The classifier was reported to diagnose cytomegalovirus status with high specificity and sensitivity in both the original and validation cohorts. The study gave a list of about 170 TCR beta chains associated with cytomegalovirus. The authors suggested that the approach could potentially be extended to other disease states and immunological phenotypes.

Donors formed part of the validation cohort, which comprised 120 subjects and was distinct from the first cohort of 670 or so subjects. The library relied on the immunoSEQ multiplex PCR assay. On the authors' methods: To diagnose cytomegalovirus status from the catalog of TCR beta chain sequences, a statistical classification framework was built. TCRdb stores this immuneACCESS table with in-frame sequences only. Part of the clones is absent; in the studies checked, under half of the shortfall reflects unresolved V genes, and no reason is known for the rest. From that table come the V and J calls and clone size; the DNA was used to work out D and trimming. This sample has over 150,000 clones in its table, and approximately 86% of those were observed once. 20% to 25% of the sample goes to the ten largest clones. As concerns this clone: Its binding antigen is unknown. No much larger clone exists at a distance of one base, and base qualities are not known.

The germline V gene provides CDR1 SGHDT and CDR2 YYEEEE. Including the terminal cysteine and phenylalanine, the CDR3 comprises 15 residues. Only the CDR3 region is kept as DNA, spanning 45 bases read in frame from base 1. The junction shows trimming of 2 bases on V and 6 bases on J, and the gene matches do not reach 7 bases of it. The V and J segments used are TRBV5-6 and TRBJ2-1; TRBD1 fits 8 bases in the junction. Sequencing was performed on PBMCs. This clonotype was sampled from a man aged 18 to 29 in good health and CMV-seropositive. CDR3 region: CASSLPGQGRNEQFF. The nucleotides read TGTGCCAGCAGCTTACCCGGACAGGGACGCAATGAGCAGTTCTTC.